Below, 19 T cell receptor beta chains from the same sample are listed, as sequenced in a study of blood T cell repertoires in COVID-19. The repertoire was sequenced with immunoSEQ multiplex PCR; TCRdb's copy has only in-frame clones and lacks some. The repertoire holds 200,000 to 250,000 clones, with about 88% as singletons. The sequenced sample was peripheral blood. The receptors come from a man in his forties or fifties who had recovered from COVID-19.

The J gene is TRBJ2-7, the V gene TRBV29-1; TRBD1 agrees at 8 bases. CDR1 and CDR2 (germline): SQVTM, ANQGSEA. The CDR3 has 15 amino acids. The junction had 7 bases not matched to a gene; V was cut back by 0 bases and J by 3 bases. CDR3 sequence reads: CSVEDGTGLDYEQYF. The CDR3 DNA is TGCAGCGTTGAAGATGGGACAGGATTGGACTACGAGCAGTACTTC.

V and J are TRBV27 and TRBJ1-5, with D uncertain. Trimming cost V 8 bases and J 4 bases, with 9 bases left between them. Germline V gene lookup returns CDR1 MNHEY and CDR2 SMNVEV (reference sequence). The CDR3 totals 12 residues. The CDR3 loop reads CASPSQNQPQHF. The CDR3 region has the DNA TGTGCCAGCCCGTCCCAGAATCAGCCCCAGCATTTT.

CDR3 nucleotides: TGTGCCAGCAGCAACTGGGGACAGGGTGGTGGCTACACCTTC. Protein: CASSNWGQGGGYTF. J is TRBJ1-2 and V is TRBV5-8; 9 bases match TRBD1. With 4 bases clipped from V and 7 bases from J, the junction kept 8 bases outside the gene matches. Germline V lookup: CDR1 SGHTS, CDR2 YDEGEE. The CDR3 contains 14 residues.

The chain links TRBV7-9 to TRBJ2-1, with 9 positions matching TRBD1. The CDR3 is 16 residues long. The germline V gene has CDR1 SEHNR and CDR2 FQNEAQ (reference sequence). The V segment lost 4 bases and the J segment 8 bases; nucleotides outside the gene matches: 12. CDR3 in amino acids: CASSSGPGQGTDEQFF. DNA of the CDR3: TGTGCCAGCAGCTCCGGCCCTGGACAGGGGACGGATGAGCAGTTCTTC.

The chain is built from TRBV4-1 and TRBJ2-1, with 8 bases fitting TRBD2. J was trimmed by 6 bases and V by 1 base; bases with no gene match: 8. CDR3 length equals 16 residues. In germline, CDR1 is MGHRA, CDR2 YSYEKL. CDR3 DNA: TGCGCCAGCAGCCAAGGAGTAGTCCTAGCGGGCAATGAGCAGTTCTTC. Residues: CASSQGVVLAGNEQFF.

CDR3 in DNA: TGTGCCTGGAGAATGACAGGAACCCCGGGGGCTTTCTTT. The encoded protein is CAWRMTGTPGAFF. This rearrangement joins TRBV30 to TRBJ1-1, with D possibly TRBD1 on 6 matching bases. CDR3 length equals 13 residues. Germline V lookup: CDR1 GTSNPN, CDR2 SVGIG (reference sequence). The V gene lost 3 bases and the J gene lost 11 bases, with 19 bases spanning the gap.

This clone was observed a single time. The chain carries TRBV28 and TRBJ2-7; 8 nucleotides align to TRBD2. V trimming: 3 bases; J trimming: 2 bases; junction bases outside the gene matches: 3. The CDR3 length is 14 residues. In germline, CDR1 is MDHEN, CDR2 SYDVKM. The CDR3 nucleotides read TGTGCCAGCAGTTTCGTAGCGGGAACCTACGAGCAGTACTTC. Protein sequence: CASSFVAGTYEQYF.

This chain links TRBV7-9 with TRBJ2-1, with TRBD2 matching 15 bases. Germline-derived CDR1 and CDR2 are SEHNR and FQNEAQ (reference sequence). The CDR3 length is 16 residues. With 5 bases clipped from V and 7 bases from J, the junction kept 6 bases outside the gene matches. The CDR3 DNA follows: TGTGCCAGCAGCACCGCCGGGACTAGCGGGAGGAATGAGCAGTTCTTC. Protein product: CASSTAGTSGRNEQFF.

J is TRBJ2-7 and V is TRBV18, with D tentatively TRBD2 (6 bases). Trimming removed 3 bases from V and 5 bases from J, with 11 bases in between. CDR3 size: 13 residues. In germline, CDR1 is KGHSH, CDR2 LQKENI. The CDR3 loop reads CASSPREYHEQYF. DNA for the CDR3: TGTGCCAGCTCACCTCGGGAGTACCACGAGCAGTACTTC.

This clone was seen a handful of times. The chain combines TRBV27 with TRBJ1-1; 9 nucleotides match TRBD1. V lost 6 bases, J lost 0 bases, and 2 bases stayed unmatched. CDR3 length: 14 amino acids. The germline V gene has CDR1 MNHEY and CDR2 SMNVEV (reference sequence). CDR3 sequence (DNA): TGTGCCAGCAGCGGGACAGGGCTGAACACTGAAGCTTTCTTT. Amino acid sequence: CASSGTGLNTEAFF.

The chain couples TRBV27 to TRBJ1-4; 7 bases match TRBD1. From germline, CDR1 is MNHEY and CDR2 SMNVEV (reference sequence). The CDR3 consists of 16 residues. V was pared by 5 bases and J by 0 bases, with 6 bases of the junction left unmatched. Written as DNA, the CDR3 is TGTGCCAGCAGTCGAGGGGGCCCTGCAACTAATGAAAAACTGTTTTTT. Amino acid sequence: CASSRGGPATNEKLFF.

This chain links TRBV29-1 with TRBJ1-2; D might be TRBD1 (5 bases). Germline CDR1 reads SQVTM; CDR2 reads ANQGSEA. This CDR3 region has 13 residues. Trimming shortened V by 6 bases and J by 7 bases, and 18 bases separated the two germline ends. This chain's CDR3 is CSVDDSGWGGYTF. CDR3 sequence (DNA): TGCAGCGTGGATGACAGTGGGTGGGGTGGCTACACCTTC.

This clone has a single count. Here the CDR3 reads CASSEIAGDSYNEQFF. The CDR3 DNA reads as TGTGCCAGCAGCGAGATAGCGGGAGATTCCTACAATGAGCAGTTCTTC. This chain connects TRBV9 to TRBJ2-1, with TRBD2 matching 9 bases. Losses at the gene ends were 3 bases for V and 1 base for J; bases not matched to a gene: 5. The CDR3 covers 16 residues. Per germline, CDR1 SGDLS and CDR2 YYNGEE.

The chain uses TRBV10-3 and TRBJ2-7; D ambiguous. Germline assignment: CDR1 ENHRY and CDR2 SYGVKD. This CDR3 has 13 amino acids. Trimming cost V 8 bases and J 5 bases, with 16 bases left between them. The CDR3 loop reads CAIGQTSAHEQYF. The CDR3 DNA reads TGTGCCATCGGGCAAACTTCAGCCCACGAGCAGTACTTC.

This clone was detected a few times. This sequence joins TRBV19 and TRBJ1-4; 9 bases are a match to TRBD1. The CDR3 loop spans 15 amino acids. CDR1 is LNHDA and CDR2 is SQIVND in the germline V gene (reference sequence). The junction had 9 bases not matched to a gene; V was cut back by 5 bases and J by 8 bases. This CDR3 is CASSPKDRGFEKLFF. DNA for the CDR3: TGTGCCAGTAGTCCAAAGGACAGGGGTTTCGAAAAACTGTTTTTT.

J is TRBJ2-7 and V is TRBV28; 9 positions match TRBD2. Germline loops: CDR1 MDHEN, CDR2 SYDVKM. The V segment lost 2 bases and the J segment 1 base; nucleotides outside the gene matches: 0. The CDR3 has 14 amino acids. The DNA for the CDR3 is TGTGCCAGCAGTTTAGCGGGAGGGTCCTACGAGCAGTACTTC. Translated: CASSLAGGSYEQYF.

V usage is TRBV5-4 and J usage is TRBJ2-1; D is possibly TRBD2 (6 bases). The length of the CDR3 is 15 residues. Germline V gene sequence: CDR1 SGHNT, CDR2 YYREEE (reference sequence). Deletions cut 4 bases from V and 5 bases from J, with 16 bases between. The CDR3 sequence: CASSKGLLTDNEQFF. The CDR3 DNA sequence: TGTGCCAGCAGCAAGGGACTTTTAACTGACAATGAGCAGTTCTTC.

J is TRBJ2-7 and V is TRBV27; 7 positions match TRBD1. Germline V gives CDR1 MNHEY, CDR2 SMNVEV (reference sequence). The CDR3 has 13 residues. V gave up 5 bases and J gave up 4 bases; unmatched junction bases: 5. The CDR3 sequence is CASSGGQPYEQYF. CDR3 sequence (DNA): TGTGCCAGCAGTGGGGGACAGCCGTACGAGCAGTACTTC.

This clone was recorded a few times. The rearrangement uses TRBV20-1 and TRBJ2-7, with D tentatively TRBD1 (5 bases). The V end was cut by 5 bases, the J end by 8 bases, with 13 bases between. Germline-derived CDR1 and CDR2 are DFQATT and SNEGSKA (reference sequence). The CDR3 runs to 11 residues. This chain's CDR3 is CSAQGGLKQYF. Written as DNA, the CDR3 is TGCAGTGCTCAGGGTGGTCTTAAGCAGTACTTC.